The T cell receptor beta chain under discussion was sequenced for a study of CD8+ T cells in alopecia areata. Looking at the study overall: Treatment of the treated patients consisted of oral tofacitinib, 5 to 10 mg twice daily. The protocol delivered tofacitinib for 6 to 18 months, then withdrew it for 6 months.

Trimming took 4 bases from V and 4 from J, leaving 7 bases between them. CDR3 length equals 11 residues. The V gene's germline CDR1 is SQVTM and CDR2 ANQGSEA. As part of sample collection, lesional scalp punch biopsies and peripheral blood were taken from alopecia areata patients. The authors extracted RNA and reverse transcribed it into cDNA as the sequencing template. Produced via immunoSEQ multiplex PCR; TCRdb's table is partial and in-frame only. The repertoire holds around 200,000 clones, with 50% to 70% as singletons. The source material was CD4+ T cells sorted from blood, sampled at week 0. This clonotype originated in a human donor with alopecia areata. V gene TRBV29-1 combines with J gene TRBJ1-2, with no clear D. DNA for the CDR3: TGCAGCGTTGGGGAGTTCTATGGCTACACCTTC. Protein sequence: CSVGEFYGYTF.